This T cell receptor (beta chain) was observed in a study of blood T cell repertoires in COVID-19. Study-wide background: Both acute and convalescent COVID-19 samples were obtained from the United States, Italy and Spain. Sources were T cells, B-cell-depleted T cells, or PBMCs; the material itself was cDNA or gDNA.

As handled by the study authors: Nucleated cell counts were estimated from reference gene primer amplification. Clones were sequenced by immunoSEQ multiplex PCR, and TCRdb holds only the in-frame ones, with some missing. The V and J calls and clone size come from that table; D and trimming were worked out from the DNA. The sample carries about 80,000 clones, 80% to 85% recorded once. CDR3 length equals 14 residues. CDR1 and CDR2 from the germline V gene are MNHEY and SVGAGI. Trimming pared 2 bases from V and 8 bases from J, leaving 13 bases between. Sequencing input: peripheral blood. The rearrangement uses TRBV6-5 and TRBJ2-1; D gene uncertain. The TCR comes from a man aged 50 to 60 with acute or convalescent COVID-19. CDR3 protein: CASSYGVSSDEQFF. The CDR3, as DNA: TGTGCCAGCAGTTACGGAGTCTCGAGTGATGAGCAGTTCTTC.